Sequencing of this TCR beta chain was carried out in a study of blood T cell repertoires in COVID-19 (TCRdb year 2020). General notes on the study: Samples covering the acute and convalescent phases of COVID-19 were provided by collaborators in the United States, Italy and Spain. The prospective study material was composed of cDNA or gDNA derived from T cells, B-cell-depleted T cells, or PBMCs. Subjects who had been exposed to COVID-19, were actively infected with it, or had recovered from it provided the deeply sampled blood TCRbeta repertoires that made up the dataset. The repertoires were made available in a free public database intended to serve as a resource for research on the immune response to SARS-CoV-2. The samples were drawn from two sources: the first 160 participants of the ongoing ImmuneRACE study, and 1,000 to 1,500 subjects contributed by 6 global collaborators. A de-identified subject ID, COVID-19 status, age in years and sex were almost always included in the sample metadata. HLA class I and class II types, where available, came from metadata supplied by the sample provider rather than from assay-based typing.

TCRbeta CDR3 regions were amplified from genomic DNA using the immunoSEQ Assay, a bias-controlled multiplex PCR. Per the original workflow: The number of nucleated cells in each sample was estimated from the amplification of reference gene primers within the assay. To quantify the absolute abundance of each unique TCRbeta CDR3 rearrangement, sequence reads were collapsed and filtered. Productive Simpson clonality was computed per sample as the square root of Simpson's diversity index over productive rearrangements. TCRdb took this table from immuneACCESS and kept in-frame rearrangements with V and J called. Such tables lack part of the clones; where checked against another copy, unresolved V genes explain under half of the gap, and the rest is unexplained. V and J calls plus clone size are reproduced from that table; the DNA served to infer D and trimming. The sample includes 150,000 to 200,000 clones, with around 89% observed a single time. The top ten clones comprise about 1.9% of the sample.

Another Seattle source contributed samples from volunteer blood donors who had recovered from COVID-19. Whole blood was collected in K2EDTA tubes by collaborating institutions according to the institutions' own protocols. Collaborator samples were shipped for TCRbeta analysis as frozen whole blood, isolated PBMCs, or DNA extracted from either sample type. Turning to this clone: This receptor's antigen is unknown. Qualities for individual bases were not recorded, and no much larger clone is one base off.

Between the V and J ends, shortened by 6 bases and 8 bases respectively, the junction contains 13 bases. Its CDR3 holds 13 amino acids, cysteine through phenylalanine. CDR3 DNA is the only sequence kept; it has 39 bases, read in frame from the first base. The research as a whole found: The amount of clinical and demographic metadata varied by source and participant and was provided uncurated.

This sequence originates from a man aged 18 to 29 who had recovered from COVID-19. Sequenced input: peripheral blood. The sequence is built from TRBV12-3 or TRBV12-4 and TRBJ1-4; confidence is insufficient to name the D gene. The base sequence is TGTGCCAGCAGAACCGGGGAGATGGAAAAACTGTTTTTT. This codes for CASRTGEMEKLFF.